This note documents a single T cell receptor beta chain sequence. What this receptor recognizes is not known. Nothing much larger sits one base from this clone, and base qualities are not available. Different DNA sequences within this sample yield the same CDR3. The data originate from a study of blood T cell repertoires in COVID-19 (dated by TCRdb to 2018 to 2020). Study-level background: The collaborator samples originated in the United States, Italy and Spain and spanned the acute and convalescent phases of COVID-19. The prospective study material was composed of cDNA or gDNA derived from T cells, B-cell-depleted T cells, or PBMCs. Subjects who had been exposed to COVID-19, were actively infected with it, or had recovered from it provided the deeply sampled blood TCRbeta repertoires that made up the dataset. The repertoires were released in a freely available public database meant as a resource for research on the immune response to SARS-CoV-2. Samples came from the ongoing ImmuneRACE study (first 160 participants) plus 1,254 subjects from 6 global collaborators. Nearly every sample came with metadata listing a de-identified subject ID, COVID-19 status, age in years and sex. HLA class I and class II types, where available, came from metadata supplied by the sample provider rather than from assay-based typing.

The CDR3 starts with the cysteine, ends with the phenylalanine, and has 14 residues. Only the CDR3 region is kept as DNA, spanning 42 bases read in frame from base 1. CDR1 and CDR2 are drawn from the germline V gene: KGHSH, LQKENI. At the junction V is shortened by 3 bases and J by 1 base, with 9 bases in between. TCRbeta CDR3 regions were amplified from genomic DNA using the immunoSEQ Assay, a bias-controlled multiplex PCR. The study's processing was this. The number of nucleated cells in each sample was estimated by amplification of reference gene primers within the assay. To quantify the absolute abundance of each unique TCRbeta CDR3 rearrangement, sequence reads were collapsed and filtered. For each sample, productive Simpson clonality was calculated as the square root of Simpson's diversity index over productive rearrangements. The table was pulled from immuneACCESS by TCRdb, which kept in-frame rearrangements only. Such tables lose some clones; where checked, under half of the loss comes from unresolved V genes, and the rest has no known cause. The V and J calls and clone size come from that table; D and trimming were worked out from the DNA. This sample has 130,000 to 150,000 clones in its table, and around 86% of those were observed once. Around 10% of the sample comes from the top ten.

Results the study describes overall, beyond this receptor: The amount of clinical and demographic metadata varied by source and participant and was provided uncurated.

In the prospective study, participants were roughly 18 to 89 years old, resided in fewer than 25 geographic areas of the United States, and were enrolled through a virtual design. In the prospective study, participants were assigned to cohorts based on the clinical history participants reported in a screening survey and a study questionnaire. For ImmuneRACE Cohort 3, a participant was defined as recovered based on two consecutive negative NP/OP PCR tests, clearance by a healthcare professional, or resolution of symptoms. In the prospective study, whole blood, serum and a nasopharyngeal or oropharyngeal swab were collected from each participant by mobile phlebotomists. Prospective study participants could optionally give additional blood draws and questionnaires over an approximately two-month period. Before DNA extraction, blood samples from the prospective study were shipped at room temperature or frozen.

This clonotype was obtained from a man aged 55 to 70 who had recovered from COVID-19. The sequenced sample consisted of PBMCs or T cells enriched from blood (not recorded which). The sequence links TRBV18 to TRBJ1-1; the best D guess is TRBD1, with 5 bases matching. The DNA reads TGTGCCAGCTCACCGGTAACAGGGAACACTGAAGCTTTCTTT. This yields the protein CASSPVTGNTEAFF.